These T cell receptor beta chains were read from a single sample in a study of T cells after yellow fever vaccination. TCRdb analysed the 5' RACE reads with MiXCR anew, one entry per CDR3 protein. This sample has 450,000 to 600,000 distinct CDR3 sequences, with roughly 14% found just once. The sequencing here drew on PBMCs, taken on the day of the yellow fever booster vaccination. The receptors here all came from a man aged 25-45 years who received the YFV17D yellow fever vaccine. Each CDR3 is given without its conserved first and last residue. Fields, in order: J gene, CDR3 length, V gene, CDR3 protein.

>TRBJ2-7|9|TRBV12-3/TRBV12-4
ASSDREEQY
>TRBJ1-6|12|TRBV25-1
ASSKGALNSPLH
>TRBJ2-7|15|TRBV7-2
ASSLLAGPGPPYEQY
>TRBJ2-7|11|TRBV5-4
ASNRLGVHEQY
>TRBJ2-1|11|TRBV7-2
ASSSYRDRTEF
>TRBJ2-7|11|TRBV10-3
AISEGVRYEQY
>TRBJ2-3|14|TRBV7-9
ASSFLAGWGTDTQY
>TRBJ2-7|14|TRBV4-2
ASSQVIAGVPYEQY
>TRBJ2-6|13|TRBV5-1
ASWDGYSGANVLT
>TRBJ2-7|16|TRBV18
ASSRRGEDRSGSYEQY
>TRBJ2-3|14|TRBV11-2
ASSPPGRERTDTQY
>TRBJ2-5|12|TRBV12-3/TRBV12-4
ASSFRRAEETQY
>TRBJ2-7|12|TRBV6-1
ASRLGTGAYEQY